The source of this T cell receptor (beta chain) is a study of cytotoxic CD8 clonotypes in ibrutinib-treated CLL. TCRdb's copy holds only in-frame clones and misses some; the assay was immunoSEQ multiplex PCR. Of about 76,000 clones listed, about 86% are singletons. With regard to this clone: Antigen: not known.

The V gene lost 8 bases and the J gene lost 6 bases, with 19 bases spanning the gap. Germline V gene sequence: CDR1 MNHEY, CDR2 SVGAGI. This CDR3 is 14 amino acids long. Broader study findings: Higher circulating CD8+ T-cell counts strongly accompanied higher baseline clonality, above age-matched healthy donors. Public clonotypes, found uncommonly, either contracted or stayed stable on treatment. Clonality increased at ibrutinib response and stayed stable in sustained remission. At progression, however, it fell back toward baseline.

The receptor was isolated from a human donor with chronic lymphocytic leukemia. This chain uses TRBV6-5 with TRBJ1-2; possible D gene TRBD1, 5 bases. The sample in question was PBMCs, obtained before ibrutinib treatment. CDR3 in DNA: TGTGCCAGCCGTTTACGCGCGGGGACCCATGGCTACACCTTC. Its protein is CASRLRAGTHGYTF.